The clone carrying this TCR beta chain came up a few times. This sample was taken from a study of T cells after yellow fever vaccination. TCRdb ran MiXCR on the 5' RACE reads and lists one entry per CDR3 protein. The repertoire holds about 310,000 distinct CDR3 sequences, with approximately 3.8% as singletons. The CDR3 runs to 17 residues. V lost 3 bases to trimming and J lost 3 bases; unmatched junction nucleotides: 4. Germline V gene lookup returns CDR1 SGHNT and CDR2 YYREEE (reference sequence). Sequenced material: PBMCs, taken on the day of the yellow fever booster vaccination. The V and J genes are TRBV5-4 and TRBJ2-3; TRBD2 matches 16 bases. The TCR sequence derives from a man aged 18 to 29 who received the YFV17D yellow fever vaccine. Written as DNA, the CDR3 is TGTGCCAGCAGCTGGGGACTAGCGGGGGGGCGGACAGATACGCAGTATTTT. Translation gives CASSWGLAGGRTDTQYF.